This entry features one T cell receptor beta chain sequence. Its antigen is unknown. The data derive from a study of CXCR3-negative and CXCR3-positive naive CD8 T cells. Looked up from germline, CDR1 is MGHDK and CDR2 is SYGVNS. The CDR3 spans 14 residues. Study-wide points: The TRBV-TRBJ usage of naive CXCR3-negative and CXCR3-positive cells was similar, but that of memory cells differed.

The authors made the TRB cDNA libraries by 5' RACE using UMI labels. TCRdb reworked the 5' RACE reads into one entry per CDR3 protein, no DNA. Its table lists 43,000 or so distinct CDR3 sequences. The TCR was taken from a human donor in good health. Some clones in this sample may be carry-over from other donors' samples. This chain connects TRBV25-1 to TRBJ2-1; TCRdb indicates TRBD1, and absent DNA this call remains unverified. Sequenced sample: naive CXCR3- CD8+ T cells from blood. The subset was: CD45RO-CCR7+CD27+CD95- naive CD8+ T cells lacking CXCR3 (TNR3-). CDR3 in amino acids: CASTPDRFYNEQFF.